What follows describes a single TCR beta chain. These data originate in a study of tumor and adjacent non-tumor tissue in lung cancer. No cell sorting was done before RNA was extracted from the tissue. Distant lung tissue was collected more than 3 cm away from the tumor edge. The library came from three nested PCR rounds adapted from ARM-PCR protocols. TCRdb processed the multiplex PCR reads anew with MiXCR; each CDR3 protein has one entry. The repertoire includes 90,000 to 110,000 distinct CDR3 sequences, about 64% of them detected once, and roughly 19% sits in the top ten. Sequencing input: distant non-tumor lung tissue. This TCR derives from a man in his 60s with non-small cell lung cancer.

Here the CDR3 DNA reads TGTGCCAGCAGGAAGACGTATAGGAGCATTGAGCAGTACTTC. Translation: CASRKTYRSIEQYF. The chain carries TRBV12-3 or TRBV12-4 and TRBJ2-7; D unresolved. V was pared by 6 bases and J by 7 bases, with 19 bases between. CDR3 length equals 14 residues.